Given below is one T cell receptor (beta chain) in context. Antigen: not known. The sample's time point: blood 4 weeks post-SBRT, at nephrectomy. This sample's treatment: 15 Gy SBRT to primary tumor, nephrectomy 4 weeks later. Nephrectomy followed 15 Gy stereotactic body radiation by 4 weeks. Radiation-treated patients gave blood at baseline, week 2 and week 4. The CDR3 is 12 amino acids. CDR1 and CDR2 from the germline V gene are SQVTM and ANQGSEA. The germline V and J ends were trimmed by 4 bases and 6 bases, with 12 bases remaining between them. This record comes from a study of radiation and T cells in renal cell carcinoma. Findings and limits, study-wide: Top tumor clonotypes rose in blood 2 weeks post-radiation, then contracted. Without pretreatment biopsies, baseline tumor clonotype presence was undetermined.

Assay used: immunoSEQ multiplex PCR; TCRdb lists only in-frame clones, some missing. The sample records approximately 65,000 clones, approximately 80% being singletons. The rearrangement uses TRBV29-1 and TRBJ1-2; no clear D gene. Source: blood, taken from a patient whose treatment included radiotherapy and nephrectomy. The TCR was taken from a man in his fifties or sixties with renal cell carcinoma. The CDR3 sequence is CSVVRTSDGYTF. In DNA, the CDR3 is TGCAGCGTTGTAAGGACGTCGGATGGCTACACCTTC.